The TCR beta chain described here comes from a study of blood T cells in healthy people across ages. Study results and caveats: Aged donors had fewer naive CD4+ cells and lower diversity than long-lived donors.

The second PCR ran about 6 to 12 cycles with a sample-barcoded 5' primer and J-beta primers. MiXCR, applied by TCRdb to the 5' RACE reads, yields one record per CDR3 protein. The sample lists approximately 850,000 distinct CDR3 sequences; about 62% were seen once. Note on this clonotype: Its antigen is not known.

The V and J ends lost 5 bases and 7 bases, in that order; junction bases with no gene match: 9. CDR3 length: 15 residues. Germline CDR1 KGHSH, CDR2 LQKENI. V gene TRBV18 combines with J gene TRBJ2-1; 9 positions agree with TRBD2. The source of this sequence is a man in his thirties or forties in good health. The sequenced material came from blood. The CDR3 protein is CASSASGGPLNEQFF. CDR3 coding DNA: TGTGCCAGCTCAGCCAGCGGGGGGCCCTTGAATGAGCAGTTCTTC.